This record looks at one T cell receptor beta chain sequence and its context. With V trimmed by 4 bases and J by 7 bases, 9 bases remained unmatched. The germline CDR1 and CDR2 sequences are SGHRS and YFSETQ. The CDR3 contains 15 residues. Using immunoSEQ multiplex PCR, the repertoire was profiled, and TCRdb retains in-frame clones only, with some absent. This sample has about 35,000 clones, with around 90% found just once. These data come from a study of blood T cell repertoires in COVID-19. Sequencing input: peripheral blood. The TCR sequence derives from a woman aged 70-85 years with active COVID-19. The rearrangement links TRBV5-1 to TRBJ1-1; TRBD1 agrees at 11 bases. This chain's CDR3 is CASSGGQGAQGEAFF. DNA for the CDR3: TGCGCCAGCAGCGGCGGACAGGGGGCGCAGGGTGAAGCTTTCTTT.